This T cell receptor (beta chain) derives from a study of cytomegalovirus exposure and HLA in healthy donors. This clone was detected a few times. V gave up 0 bases and J gave up 2 bases, with 11 bases separating them. CDR1 and CDR2 from the germline V gene are KGHSH and LQKENI. The CDR3 covers 16 residues. The PCR employed 60 Vbeta primers together with 13 Jbeta primers. Assay used: immunoSEQ multiplex PCR; TCRdb lists only in-frame clones, some missing. The table includes 55,000 to 70,000 clones, 65% to 85% detected once. This receptor was identified in a male donor in good health and CMV-seronegative. This chain uses TRBV18 with TRBJ1-5, with D tentatively TRBD1 (6 bases). The sample comprised PBMCs. The CDR3 sequence is CASSPPNRDGNQPQHF. In DNA, the CDR3 is TGTGCCAGCTCACCACCGAACAGGGATGGCAATCAGCCCCAGCATTTT.